This TCR beta chain stems from a study of T cell changes during pregnancy in multiple sclerosis. Clones were sequenced by immunoSEQ multiplex PCR, and TCRdb holds only the in-frame ones, with some missing. The sample consists of around 88,000 clones, 85% to 95% of them appearing once. Unmatched junction bases numbered 3, after V lost 4 bases and J lost 3 bases. The CDR3 length is 14 residues. CDR1 is SNHLY and CDR2 is FYNNEI in the germline V gene. The chain carries TRBV2 and TRBJ2-5, with 9 bases that match TRBD1. The receptor was derived from a female donor with multiple sclerosis, enrolled in a pregnancy study. The material was peripheral blood, obtained in the first trimester of pregnancy. CDR3 amino acids: CASSARTGEETQYF. CDR3 sequence (DNA): TGTGCCAGCAGTGCAAGGACAGGGGAAGAGACCCAGTACTTC. Supplemented by reference TRBV2 and TRBJ2-5, the full variable domain reads EPEVTQTPSHQVTQMGQEVILRCVPISNHLYFYWYRQILGQKVEFLVSFYNNEISEKSEIFDDQFSVERPDGSNFTLKIRSTKLEDSAMYFCASSARTGEETQYFGPGTRLLVL.